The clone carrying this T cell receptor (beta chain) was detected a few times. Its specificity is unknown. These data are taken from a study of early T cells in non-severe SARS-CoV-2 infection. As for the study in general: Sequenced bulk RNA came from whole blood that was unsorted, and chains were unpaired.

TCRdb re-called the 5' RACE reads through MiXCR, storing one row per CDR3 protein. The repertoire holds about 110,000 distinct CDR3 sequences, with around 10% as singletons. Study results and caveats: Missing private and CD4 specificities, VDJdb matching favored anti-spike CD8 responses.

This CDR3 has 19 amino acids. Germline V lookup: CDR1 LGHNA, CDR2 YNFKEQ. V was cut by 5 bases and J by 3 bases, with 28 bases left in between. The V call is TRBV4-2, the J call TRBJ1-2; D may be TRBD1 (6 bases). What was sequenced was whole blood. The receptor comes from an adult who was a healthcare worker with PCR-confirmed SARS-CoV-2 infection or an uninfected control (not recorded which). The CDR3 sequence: CASSTKEGEHTFPYYGYTF. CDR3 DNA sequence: TGTGCCAGCAGCACAAAGGAGGGGGAGCACACCTTCCCTTACTATGGCTACACCTTC.